The clone carrying this TCR beta chain was picked up a small number of times. These data are taken from a study of blood T cells in healthy people across ages. V shed 3 bases and J 4 bases; nucleotides not matched to a gene: 9. The germline V gene encodes CDR1 LNHDA and CDR2 SQIVND (reference sequence). The CDR3 is 15 amino acids. A sample-barcoded 5' primer and a J-beta primer mix were used in a second PCR of roughly 6 to 11 cycles. TCRdb reanalysed the 5' RACE reads using MiXCR and keeps one entry per CDR3 protein. The repertoire holds about 800,000 distinct CDR3 sequences, with 35% to 50% as singletons.

The chain combines TRBV19 with TRBJ2-7; TRBD1 agrees at 7 bases. Sequenced sample: blood. This TCR was sampled from an elderly man in good health. The CDR3: CASSIINDRAYEQYF. CDR3 DNA: TGTGCCAGTAGTATCATAAATGACAGGGCTTACGAGCAGTACTTC. Variable domain in full (rest from reference TRBV19 and TRBJ2-7): DGGITQSPKYLFRKEGQNVTLSCEQNLNHDAMYWYRQDPGQGLRLIYYSQIVNDFQKGDIAEGYSVSREKKESFPLTVTSAQKNPTAFYLCASSIINDRAYEQYFGPGTRLTVT.